The sequence of this T cell receptor beta chain was determined in a study of blood T cell repertoires in COVID-19. Whole-study context: The United States, Italy and Spain were the sources of the acute and convalescent COVID-19 samples.

Trimming cost V 3 bases and J 5 bases; bases outside gene matches: 11. From germline, CDR1 is LGHDT and CDR2 YNNKEL (reference sequence). The CDR3 has 17 amino acids. Per the study methods: Amplification of reference gene primers provided the estimated nucleated cell counts. Method: immunoSEQ multiplex PCR; TCRdb's copy keeps in-frame clones and lacks some. Clone size and the V and J calls come from that table; the DNA yielded D and trimming. Of over 70,000 clones detected, 75% to 85% appear once; the ten largest clones hold approximately 7%. This chain connects TRBV3-1 (or the pseudogene TRBV3-2) to TRBJ2-5, with 11 bases identical to TRBD1. This sequence originates from a man aged 25 to 40 with COVID-19, enrolled during active disease. Sequenced material: peripheral blood. CDR3 region: CASSQKIGTGGTETQYF. CDR3 nucleotide sequence: TGTGCCAGCAGCCAGAAGATCGGGACAGGGGGAACGGAGACCCAGTACTTC.